This T cell receptor (beta chain) was identified in a study of blood T cell repertoires in COVID-19. Study-wide context: Sites across the United States, Italy and Spain contributed samples from acute and convalescent COVID-19. PBMCs, B-cell-depleted T cells, or T cells provided the cDNA or gDNA that made up the material.

The CDR3 length is 14 residues. CDR1 is MNHEY, CDR2 SVGEGT, per germline. The V end was cut by 2 bases, the J end by 5 bases, with 10 bases between. Measured with immunoSEQ multiplex PCR; TCRdb has only the in-frame clones, and not every one. The sample contains about 46,000 clones, roughly 86% of which appear only once. The sample was peripheral blood. The TCR comes from a man older than 75 with active COVID-19. The chain carries TRBV6-2 or TRBV6-3 and TRBJ2-1; no definite D call. The CDR3 sequence: CASSYPPLHNEQFF. DNA of the CDR3: TGTGCCAGCAGTTACCCCCCCCTCCACAATGAGCAGTTCTTC.